This TCR beta chain was retrieved from a study of vaccination and CD4 T cells after COVID-19. Study summary: Overlapping peptides of the spike proteins of SARS-CoV-2, HCoV-NL63, HCoV-OC43 and HCoV-229E were used for cell stimulation. Control wells got either CEFX epitopes, HIV-1 Nef peptides, or no peptide at all.

Treatment specified: roughly 10-day PBMC culture with coronavirus spike peptide pools or control peptides (ViraFEST assay). Cultured CD4+ T-cell DNA underwent Oncomine TCR Beta short-read sequencing. TCRdb passed the PCR reads through MiXCR, listing each CDR3 protein once. The sample consists of over 10,000 distinct CDR3 sequences, about three fifths of them appearing once. In the case of this clonotype: As yet, its antigen is unknown.

The clonotype originates from a human donor who had recovered from COVID-19. The specimen was CD4+ T cells from blood, cultured in vitro.

CDR3 protein: CSAQLPRYGYTF. The CDR3 nucleotides read TGCAGTGCCCAGCTACCCCGCTATGGCTACACCTTC. The chain couples TRBV20-1 to TRBJ1-2; D is unresolved. V was shortened by 6 bases and J by 4 bases, with 12 bases between the two germline ends. The CDR3 is 12 amino acids. Germline V gene sequence: CDR1 DFQATT, CDR2 SNEGSKA (reference sequence).